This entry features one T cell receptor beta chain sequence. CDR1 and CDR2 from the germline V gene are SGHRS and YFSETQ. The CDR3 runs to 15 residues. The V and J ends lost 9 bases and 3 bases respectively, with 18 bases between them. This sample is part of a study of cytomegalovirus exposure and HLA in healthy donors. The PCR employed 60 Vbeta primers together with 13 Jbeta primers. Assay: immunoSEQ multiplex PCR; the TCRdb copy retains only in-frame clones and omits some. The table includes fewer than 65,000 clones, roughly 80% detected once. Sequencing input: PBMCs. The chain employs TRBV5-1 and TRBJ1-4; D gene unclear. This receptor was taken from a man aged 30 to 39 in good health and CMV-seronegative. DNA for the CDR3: TGCGCCACGCTTATCACTTATCCTTCTAATGAAAAACTGTTTTTT. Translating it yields CATLITYPSNEKLFF.